This T cell receptor (beta chain) originates from a study of control samples from healthy donors and cancer patients. Measured with immunoSEQ multiplex PCR; TCRdb has only the in-frame clones, and not every one. The sample lists 85,000 to 90,000 clones, more than 70% occurring once. The CDR3 loop spans 15 amino acids. The germline gives CDR1 WNHNN, CDR2 SYGVQD (reference sequence). Trimming took off 3 bases at V and 1 base at J, with 11 bases between the two ends. This clone was observed once. The source of this sequence is a middle-aged woman in good health. The V and J genes are TRBV10-1 and TRBJ2-3; the D gene is possibly TRBD2 (6 bases). The sample taken for sequencing was blood. In DNA form, the CDR3 reads TGCGCCAGCAGTGAAGGAGGGCGGCGCACAGATACGCAGTATTTT. Translation: CASSEGGRRTDTQYF.